This T cell receptor (beta chain) was recovered during a study of cytomegalovirus exposure and HLA in healthy donors. With regard to this clone: Its antigen is still unknown.

This CDR3 has 16 residues. In germline, CDR1 is SGHRS, CDR2 YFSETQ. After removal of 3 bases from V and 4 bases from J, the junction contained 11 bases not matched to a gene. General study results and limits: Certain indistinguishable V segments, among them TRBV6-2 and TRBV6-3, were excluded. An analysis that came later showed most CMV-associated TCR beta chains appearing HLA-restricted.

This PCR relied on a set of 60 Vbeta primers and 13 Jbeta primers. TCRdb keeps only in-frame clones here, not all; method: immunoSEQ multiplex PCR. Seen here are around 120,000 clones, around 72% observed once, and the top ten hold around 8.5%. This TCR was sampled from a woman in her forties or fifties in good health and CMV-seropositive. The J gene is TRBJ2-7, the V gene TRBV5-1; TRBD1 matches 9 bases. Sample: PBMCs. The CDR3 DNA follows: TGCGCCAGCAGCTCAGCCCGGATTGGGACAGGGTACGAGCAGTACTTC. It is translated as CASSSARIGTGYEQYF. Complete variable domain (other parts from reference TRBV5-1 and TRBJ2-7): KAGVTQTPRYLIKTRGQQVTLSCSPISGHRSVSWYQQTPGQGLQFLFEYFSETQRNKGNFPGRFSGRQFSNSRSEMNVSTLELGDSALYLCASSSARIGTGYEQYFGPGTRLTVT.